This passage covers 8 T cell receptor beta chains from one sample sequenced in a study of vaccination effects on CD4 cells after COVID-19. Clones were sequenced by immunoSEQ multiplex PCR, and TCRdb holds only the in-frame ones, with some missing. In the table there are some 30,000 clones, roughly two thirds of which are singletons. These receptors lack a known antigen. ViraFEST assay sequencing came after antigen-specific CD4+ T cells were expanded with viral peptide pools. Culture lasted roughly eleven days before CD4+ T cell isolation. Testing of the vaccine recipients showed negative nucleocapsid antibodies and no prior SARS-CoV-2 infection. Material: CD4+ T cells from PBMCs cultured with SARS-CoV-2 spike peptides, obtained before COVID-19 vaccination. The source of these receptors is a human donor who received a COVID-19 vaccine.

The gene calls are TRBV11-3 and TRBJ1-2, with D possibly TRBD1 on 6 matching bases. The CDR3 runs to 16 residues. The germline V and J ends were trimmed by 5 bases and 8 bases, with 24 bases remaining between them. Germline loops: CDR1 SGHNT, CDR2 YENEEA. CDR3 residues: CASSPVGGPHRWGYTF. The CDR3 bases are TGTGCCAGCAGCCCAGTAGGGGGGCCCCATAGATGGGGCTACACCTTC.

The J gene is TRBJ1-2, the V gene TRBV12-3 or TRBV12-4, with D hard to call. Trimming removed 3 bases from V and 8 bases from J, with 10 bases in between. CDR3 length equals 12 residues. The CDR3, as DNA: TGTGCCAGCAGTTTTTCAGATCGGGGCTACACCTTC. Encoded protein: CASSFSDRGYTF.

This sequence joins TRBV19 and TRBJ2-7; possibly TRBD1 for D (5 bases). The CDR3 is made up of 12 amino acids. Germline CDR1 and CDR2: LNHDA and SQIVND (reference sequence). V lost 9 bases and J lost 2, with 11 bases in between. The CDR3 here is CASAGSPYEQYF. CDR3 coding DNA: TGTGCCAGCGCAGGGTCTCCCTACGAGCAGTACTTC.

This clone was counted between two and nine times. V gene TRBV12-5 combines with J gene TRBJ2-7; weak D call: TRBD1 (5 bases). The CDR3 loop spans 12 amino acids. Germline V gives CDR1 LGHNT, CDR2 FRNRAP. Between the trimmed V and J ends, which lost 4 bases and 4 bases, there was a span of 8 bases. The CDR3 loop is CASGSQEYEQYF. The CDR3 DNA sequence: TGTGCTAGTGGTTCACAGGAGTACGAGCAGTACTTC. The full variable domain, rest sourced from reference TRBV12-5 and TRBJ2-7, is DARVTQTPRHKVTEMGQEVTMRCQPILGHNTVFWYRQTMMQGLELLAYFRNRAPLDDSGMPKDRFSAEMPDATLATLKIQPSEPRDSAVYFCASGSQEYEQYFGPGTRLTVT.

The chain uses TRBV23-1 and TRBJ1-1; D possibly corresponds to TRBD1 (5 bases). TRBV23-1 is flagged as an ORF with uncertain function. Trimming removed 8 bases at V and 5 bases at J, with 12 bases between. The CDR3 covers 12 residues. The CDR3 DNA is TGCGCCAGCGGGGGGGTAAGGACTGAAGCTTTCTTT. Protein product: CASGGVRTEAFF.

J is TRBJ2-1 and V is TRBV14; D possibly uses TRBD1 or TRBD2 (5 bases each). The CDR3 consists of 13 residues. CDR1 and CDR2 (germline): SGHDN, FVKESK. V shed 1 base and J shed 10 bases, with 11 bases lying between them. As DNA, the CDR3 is TGTGCCAGCAGCCAAGTGAGAGGGACCGAGCAGTTCTTC. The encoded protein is CASSQVRGTEQFF. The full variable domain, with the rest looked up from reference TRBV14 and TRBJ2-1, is EAGVTQFPSHSVIEKGQTVTLRCDPISGHDNLYWYRRVMGKEIKFLLHFVKESKQDESGMPNNRFLAERTGGTYSTLKVQPAELEDSGVYFCASSQVRGTEQFFGPGTRLTVL.

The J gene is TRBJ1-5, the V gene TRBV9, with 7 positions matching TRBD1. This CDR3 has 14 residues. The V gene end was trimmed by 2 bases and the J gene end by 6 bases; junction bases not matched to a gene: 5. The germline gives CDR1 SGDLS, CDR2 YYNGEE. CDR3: CASSVEGGGQPQHF. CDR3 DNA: TGTGCCAGCAGCGTGGAAGGGGGCGGTCAGCCCCAGCATTTT.

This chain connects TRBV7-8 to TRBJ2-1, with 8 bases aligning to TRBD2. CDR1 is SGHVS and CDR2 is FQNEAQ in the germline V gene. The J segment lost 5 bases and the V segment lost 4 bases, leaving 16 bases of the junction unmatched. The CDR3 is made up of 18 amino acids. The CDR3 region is CASSSTRLGLGENNEQFF. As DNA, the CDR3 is TGTGCCAGCAGCTCCACCCGCCTGGGACTAGGAGAGAACAATGAGCAGTTCTTC.